Presented here are 5 T cell receptor beta chains from one specimen sequenced in a study of control samples from healthy donors and cancer patients. Here immunoSEQ multiplex PCR was the method, and the copy in TCRdb shows in-frame clones only, minus some. The sample gives approximately 130,000 clones, over 75% of which show up once; about 2.7% is in the top ten. What was sequenced was blood. Source of these receptors: a man aged 55 to 70 in good health.

This sequence joins TRBV10-2 and TRBJ1-4; TRBD1 is a possible D gene (6 bases). Per germline, CDR1 WSHSY and CDR2 SAAADI. The CDR3 sequence is 15 residues long. Trimming cost V 4 bases and J 2 bases, with 11 bases left between them. The CDR3 DNA follows: TGCGCCAGCAGTGTTTACAGGGCGACTAATGAAAAACTGTTTTTT. Encoded protein: CASSVYRATNEKLFF.

Details on this clone: Compared with germline, one end of the junction differs, possibly owing to a read error. V is TRBV30 and J is TRBJ1-4; 7 positions agree with TRBD1. Germline CDR1 reads GTSNPN; CDR2 reads SVGIG (reference sequence). The CDR3 consists of 16 residues. Here the CDR3 DNA reads TGTGCCTGGAGTGAGGGGACAGCTCAGGGGGATGATAAACTGTTTTTT. The encoded protein is CAWSEGTAQGDDKLFF.

The chain has TRBV6-5 and TRBJ1-2; 7 bases match TRBD1. The V gene's germline CDR1 is MNHEY and CDR2 SVGAGI. With 2 bases clipped from V and 7 bases from J, the junction kept 10 bases outside the gene matches. The CDR3 covers 15 residues. DNA of the CDR3: TGTGCCAGCAGTTACAGCGGGGGGGACAGCGGTGGCTACACCTTC. Residues: CASSYSGGDSGGYTF.

This sequence joins TRBV10-1 and TRBJ2-7; D is undetermined. The germline V gene has CDR1 WNHNN and CDR2 SYGVQD (reference sequence). V was cut by 2 bases and J by 0 bases, with 11 bases left in between. This CDR3 contains 15 residues. Here the CDR3 reads CASSELIGFSYEQYF. The CDR3 DNA follows: TGCGCCAGCAGTGAGCTTATCGGGTTCTCCTACGAGCAGTACTTC.

V gene TRBV28 combines with J gene TRBJ1-2; TRBD1 matches at 7 bases. Trimming removed 8 bases from V and 4 bases from J; junction bases left unmatched: 7. Germline-derived CDR1 and CDR2 are MDHEN and SYDVKM. The CDR3 runs 13 residues. CDR3 in amino acids: CASGPGQLYGYTF. CDR3 sequence (DNA): TGTGCCAGCGGACCGGGACAGCTCTATGGCTACACCTTC.